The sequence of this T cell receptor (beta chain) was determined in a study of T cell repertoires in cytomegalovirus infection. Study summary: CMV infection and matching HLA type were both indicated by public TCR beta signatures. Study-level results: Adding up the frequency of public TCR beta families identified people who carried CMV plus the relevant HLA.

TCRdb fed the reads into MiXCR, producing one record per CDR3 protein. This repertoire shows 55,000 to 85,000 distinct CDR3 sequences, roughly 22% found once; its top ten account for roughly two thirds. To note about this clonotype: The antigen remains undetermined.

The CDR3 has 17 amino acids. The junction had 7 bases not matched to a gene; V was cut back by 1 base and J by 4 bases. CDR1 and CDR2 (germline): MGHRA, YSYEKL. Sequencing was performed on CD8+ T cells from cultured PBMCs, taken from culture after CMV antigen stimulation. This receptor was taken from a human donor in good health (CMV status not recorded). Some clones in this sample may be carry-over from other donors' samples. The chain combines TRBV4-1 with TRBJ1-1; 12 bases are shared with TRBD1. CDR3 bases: TGCGCCAGCAGCCAAGCCGGGACAGGGGGCGGCGGCACTGAAGCTTTCTTT. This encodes CASSQAGTGGGGTEAFF.